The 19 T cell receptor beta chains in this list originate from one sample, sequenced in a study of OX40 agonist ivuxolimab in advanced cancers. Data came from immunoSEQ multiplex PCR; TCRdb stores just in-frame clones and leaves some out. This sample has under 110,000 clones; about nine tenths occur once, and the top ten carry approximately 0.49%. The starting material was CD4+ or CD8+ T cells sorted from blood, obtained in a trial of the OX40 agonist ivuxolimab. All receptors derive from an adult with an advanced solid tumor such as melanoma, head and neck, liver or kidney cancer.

The CDR3 protein is CASCQGTGELFF. CDR3 coding DNA: TGTGCCAGCTGCCAGGGCACCGGGGAGCTGTTTTTT. The gene calls are TRBV2 and TRBJ2-2, with TRBD1 as a possible D gene (5 bases). The V end lost 8 bases, the J end lost 4 bases, and 8 bases lay between the germline ends. This CDR3 spans 12 amino acids. Per the germline V gene, CDR1 is SNHLY and CDR2 is FYNNEI.

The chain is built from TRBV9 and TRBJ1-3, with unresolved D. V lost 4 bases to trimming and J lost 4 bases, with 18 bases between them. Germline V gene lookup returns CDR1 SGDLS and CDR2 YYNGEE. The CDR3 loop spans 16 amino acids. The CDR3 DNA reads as TGTGCCAGCAGCCCACAATTAACGACAAGCGGAAACACCATATATTTT. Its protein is CASSPQLTTSGNTIYF. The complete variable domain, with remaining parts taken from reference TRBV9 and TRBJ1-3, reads DSGVTQTPKHLITATGQRVTLRCSPRSGDLSVYWYQQSLDQGLQFLIQYYNGEERAKGNILERFSAQQFPDLHSELNLSSLELGDSALYFCASSPQLTTSGNTIYFGEGSWLTVV.

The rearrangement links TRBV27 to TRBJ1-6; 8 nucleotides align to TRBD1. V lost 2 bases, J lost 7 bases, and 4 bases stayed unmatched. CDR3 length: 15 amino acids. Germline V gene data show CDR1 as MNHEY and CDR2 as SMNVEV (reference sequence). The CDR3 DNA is TGTGCCAGCAGTTTAAACCGGGACAGGAATTCACCCCTCCACTTT. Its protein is CASSLNRDRNSPLHF.

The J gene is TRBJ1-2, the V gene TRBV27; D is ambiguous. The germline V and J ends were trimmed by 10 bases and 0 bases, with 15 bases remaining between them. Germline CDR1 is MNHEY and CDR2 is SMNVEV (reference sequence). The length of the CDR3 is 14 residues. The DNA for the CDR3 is TGTGCCACCTCCAAGGGCAGATCTAACTATGGCTACACCTTC. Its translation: CATSKGRSNYGYTF.

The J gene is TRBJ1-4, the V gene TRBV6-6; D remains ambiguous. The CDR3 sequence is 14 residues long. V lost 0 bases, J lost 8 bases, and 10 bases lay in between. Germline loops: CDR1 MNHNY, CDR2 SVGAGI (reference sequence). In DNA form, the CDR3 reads TGTGCCAGCAGTTACTCCGAAGTGGGGGAAAAACTGTTTTTT. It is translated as CASSYSEVGEKLFF.

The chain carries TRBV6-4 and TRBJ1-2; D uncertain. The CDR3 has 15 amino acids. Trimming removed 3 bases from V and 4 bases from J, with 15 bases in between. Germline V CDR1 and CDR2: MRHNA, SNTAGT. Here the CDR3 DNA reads TGTGCCAGCAGTGAAACCCTTTACGGGAGCTATGGCTACACCTTC. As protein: CASSETLYGSYGYTF.

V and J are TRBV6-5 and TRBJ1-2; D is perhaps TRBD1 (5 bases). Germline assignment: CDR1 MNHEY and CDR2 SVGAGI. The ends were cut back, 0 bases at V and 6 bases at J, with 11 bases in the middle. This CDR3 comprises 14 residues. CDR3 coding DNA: TGTGCCAGCAGTTACTCCTTCGGGGCGGATGGCTACACCTTC. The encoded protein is CASSYSFGADGYTF.

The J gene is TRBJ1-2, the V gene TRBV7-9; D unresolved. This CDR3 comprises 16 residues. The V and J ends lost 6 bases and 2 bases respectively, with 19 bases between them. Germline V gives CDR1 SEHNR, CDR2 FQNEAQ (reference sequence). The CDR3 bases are TGTGCCAGCAGTCCCCCCCGCTTAGTCAAAAACTATGGCTACACCTTC. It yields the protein CASSPPRLVKNYGYTF.

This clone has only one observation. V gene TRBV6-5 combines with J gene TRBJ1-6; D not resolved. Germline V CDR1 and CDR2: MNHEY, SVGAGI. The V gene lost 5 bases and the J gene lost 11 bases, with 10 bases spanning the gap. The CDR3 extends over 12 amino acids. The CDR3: CASSPHAPPLHF. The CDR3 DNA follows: TGTGCCAGCAGTCCGCATGCTCCACCCCTCCACTTT.

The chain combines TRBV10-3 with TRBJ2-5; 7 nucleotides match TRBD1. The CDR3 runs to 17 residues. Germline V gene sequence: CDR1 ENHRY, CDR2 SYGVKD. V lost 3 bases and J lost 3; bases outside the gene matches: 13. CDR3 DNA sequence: TGTGCCATCAGTGAAATAATGGACAGGTCGTTGGAAGAGACCCAGTACTTC. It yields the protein CAISEIMDRSLEETQYF.

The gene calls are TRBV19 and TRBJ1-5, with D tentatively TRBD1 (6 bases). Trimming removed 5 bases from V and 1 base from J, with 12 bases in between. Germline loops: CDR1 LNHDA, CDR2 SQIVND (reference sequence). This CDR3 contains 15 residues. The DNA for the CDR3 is TGTGCCAGTAGTTTCGGGGGCCGGAGCAATCAGCCCCAGCATTTT. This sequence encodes CASSFGGRSNQPQHF. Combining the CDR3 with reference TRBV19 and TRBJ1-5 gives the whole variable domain DGGITQSPKYLFRKEGQNVTLSCEQNLNHDAMYWYRQDPGQGLRLIYYSQIVNDFQKGDIAEGYSVSREKKESFPLTVTSAQKNPTAFYLCASSFGGRSNQPQHFGDGTRLSIL.

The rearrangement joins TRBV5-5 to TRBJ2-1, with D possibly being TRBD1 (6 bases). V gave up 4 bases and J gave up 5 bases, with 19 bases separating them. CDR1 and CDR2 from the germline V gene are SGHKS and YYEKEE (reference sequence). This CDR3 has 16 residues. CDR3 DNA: TGTGCCAGCAGCAGGGGACCTTCGAGGGGGAACAATGAGCAGTTCTTC. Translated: CASSRGPSRGNNEQFF.

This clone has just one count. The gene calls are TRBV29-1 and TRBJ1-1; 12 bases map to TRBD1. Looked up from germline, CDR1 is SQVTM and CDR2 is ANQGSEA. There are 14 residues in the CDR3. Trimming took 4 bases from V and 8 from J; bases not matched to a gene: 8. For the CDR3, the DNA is TGCAGCGTTGTAACCGGGACAGGGGGCGTGGAAGCTTTCTTT. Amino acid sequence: CSVVTGTGGVEAFF.

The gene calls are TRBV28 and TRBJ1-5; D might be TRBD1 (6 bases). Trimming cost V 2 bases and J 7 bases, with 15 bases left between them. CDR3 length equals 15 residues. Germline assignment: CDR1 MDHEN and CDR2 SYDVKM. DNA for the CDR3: TGTGCCAGCAGTTTAGCAGGGATAGGGGGGCAGCCCCAGCATTTT. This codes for CASSLAGIGGQPQHF.

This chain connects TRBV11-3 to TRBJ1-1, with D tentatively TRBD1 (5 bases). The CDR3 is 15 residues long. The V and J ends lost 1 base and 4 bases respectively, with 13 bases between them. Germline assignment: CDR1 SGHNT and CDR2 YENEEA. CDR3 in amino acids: CASSLGGVGGTEAFF. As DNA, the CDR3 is TGTGCCAGCAGCTTAGGGGGGGTCGGCGGCACTGAAGCTTTCTTT.

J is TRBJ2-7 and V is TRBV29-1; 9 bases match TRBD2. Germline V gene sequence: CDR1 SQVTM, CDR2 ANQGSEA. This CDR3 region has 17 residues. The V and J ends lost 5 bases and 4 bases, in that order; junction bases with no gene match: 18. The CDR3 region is CSVLSLARTSDSYEQYF. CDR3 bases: TGCAGCGTTCTCTCTCTGGCGCGGACTAGCGACTCTTACGAGCAGTACTTC.

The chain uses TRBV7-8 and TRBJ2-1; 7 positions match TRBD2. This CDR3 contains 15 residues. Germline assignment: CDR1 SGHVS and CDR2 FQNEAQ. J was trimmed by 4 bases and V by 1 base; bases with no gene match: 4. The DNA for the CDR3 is TGTGCCAGCAGCTTAGAGCTAGCGGCATACAATGAGCAGTTCTTC. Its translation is CASSLELAAYNEQFF.

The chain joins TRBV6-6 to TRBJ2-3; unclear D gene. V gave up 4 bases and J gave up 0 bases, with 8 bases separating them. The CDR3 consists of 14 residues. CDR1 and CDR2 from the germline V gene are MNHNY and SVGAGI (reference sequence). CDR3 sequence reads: CASSLLGSTDTQYF. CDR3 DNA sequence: TGTGCCAGCAGTTTACTTGGGAGCACAGATACGCAGTATTTT.

CDR3 amino acids: CAWSPLTGQYF. Here the CDR3 DNA reads TGTGCCTGGAGTCCTCTGACAGGGCAGTACTTC. The V call is TRBV30, the J call TRBJ2-7; D is possibly TRBD1 (6 bases). V lost 2 bases and J lost 9, with 11 bases in between. From germline, CDR1 is GTSNPN and CDR2 SVGIG (reference sequence). The CDR3 is 11 residues long.